This paragraph covers one T cell receptor (beta chain) sequence. As yet, its antigen is unknown. Being one base from a much bigger clone, this may be a read error. Germline V gives CDR1 MNHEY, CDR2 SVGAGI. The CDR3 consists of 15 residues. This entry belongs to a study of breast tumors, draining lymph nodes, adjacent tissues. TCRdb re-analysed the multiplex PCR reads in MiXCR, keeping a single row per CDR3 protein. The sample holds about 150,000 distinct CDR3 sequences, about a fifth seen once. Breast cancer patients provided tissue from their axillary draining lymph nodes. Broader study findings: Most tumor T cells seemingly derive from lymph node, then expand in tumor. Tumor TCR diversity was below lymph nodes but above nontumor tissue.

This rearrangement joins TRBV6-5 to TRBJ2-6, with D perhaps TRBD2 (6 bases). The clonotype comes from a female donor with breast cancer. Some clones in this sample may be carry-over from other donors' samples. Sequencing used axillary lymph node tissue. CDR3 loop: CASSYLGTGVNVLTF. The CDR3 bases are TGTGCCAGCAGTTACCTGGGGACTGGGGTCAACGTCCTGACTTTC.